This T cell receptor (beta chain) originates from a study of human T cells and chemical hapten exposure. In germline, CDR1 is MDHEN, CDR2 SYDVKM. Trimming took 6 bases from V and 5 from J, leaving 14 bases between them. There are 14 residues in the CDR3. Unfractionated whole blood yielded total RNA. General observations from the study: Unchanged with DPC sensitization were TCRs above 1 in 1000 frequency.

This clonotype was counted at least ten times. Its antigen is not identified. Unique molecular identifiers were attached to individual cDNA molecules within the library. TCRdb used MiXCR to reprocess the 5' RACE reads, holding one entry per CDR3 protein. Among approximately 140,000 distinct CDR3 sequences listed, 3.5% to 5% were seen once. The TCR originated in a female donor in good health. The rearrangement joins TRBV28 to TRBJ1-5; D might be TRBD1 (6 bases). In nucleotides, the CDR3 is TGTGCCAGCAGGCTGGACAGAGACTATCAGCCCCAGCATTTT. This sequence encodes CASRLDRDYQPQHF.